Given below is one T cell receptor beta chain in context. Assay used: immunoSEQ multiplex PCR; TCRdb lists only in-frame clones, some missing. The sample lists about 95,000 clones, 81% seen once, with roughly 23% in the top ten. These data are taken from a study of blood T cell repertoires in COVID-19. The CDR3 runs to 15 residues. V lost 4 bases, J lost 0 bases, and 10 bases lay in between. Germline lookup yields CDR1 SEHNR and CDR2 FQNEAQ (reference sequence). The origin of this receptor is a man older than 75 with active or convalescent COVID-19. V usage is TRBV7-9 and J usage is TRBJ1-5; no definite D call. Sequencing was performed on peripheral blood. This CDR3 reads CASSSTEHSNQPQHF. In DNA, the CDR3 is TGTGCCAGCAGCTCTACAGAGCATAGCAATCAGCCCCAGCATTTT.